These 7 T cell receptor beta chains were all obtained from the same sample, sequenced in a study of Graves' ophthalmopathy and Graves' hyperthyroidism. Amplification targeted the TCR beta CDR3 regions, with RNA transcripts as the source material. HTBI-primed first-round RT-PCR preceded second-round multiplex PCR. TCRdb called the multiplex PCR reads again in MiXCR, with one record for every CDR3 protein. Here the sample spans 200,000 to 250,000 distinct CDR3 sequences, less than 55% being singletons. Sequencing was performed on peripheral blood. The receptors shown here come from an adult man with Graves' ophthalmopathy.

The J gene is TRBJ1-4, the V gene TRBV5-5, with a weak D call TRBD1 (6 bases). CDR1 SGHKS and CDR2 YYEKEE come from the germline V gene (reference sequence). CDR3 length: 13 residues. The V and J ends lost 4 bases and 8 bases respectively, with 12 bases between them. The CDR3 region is CASSNTGREKLFF. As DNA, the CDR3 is TGTGCCAGCAGCAACACAGGGAGGGAAAAACTGTTTTTT.

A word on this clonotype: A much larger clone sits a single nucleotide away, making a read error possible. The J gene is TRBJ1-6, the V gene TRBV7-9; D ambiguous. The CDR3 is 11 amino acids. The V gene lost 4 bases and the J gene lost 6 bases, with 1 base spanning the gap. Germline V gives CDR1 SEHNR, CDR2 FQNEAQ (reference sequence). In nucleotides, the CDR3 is TGTGCCAGCAGCTCTAATTCACCCCTCCACTTT. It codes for CASSSNSPLHF.

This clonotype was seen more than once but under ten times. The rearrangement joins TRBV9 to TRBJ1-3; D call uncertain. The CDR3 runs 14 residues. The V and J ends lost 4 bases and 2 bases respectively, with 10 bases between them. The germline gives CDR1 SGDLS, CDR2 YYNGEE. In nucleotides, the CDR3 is TGTGCCAGCAGCCGCGGTGAACCTGGAAACACCATATATTTT. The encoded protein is CASSRGEPGNTIYF. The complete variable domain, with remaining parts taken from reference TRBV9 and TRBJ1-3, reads DSGVTQTPKHLITATGQRVTLRCSPRSGDLSVYWYQQSLDQGLQFLIQYYNGEERAKGNILERFSAQQFPDLHSELNLSSLELGDSALYFCASSRGEPGNTIYFGEGSWLTVV.

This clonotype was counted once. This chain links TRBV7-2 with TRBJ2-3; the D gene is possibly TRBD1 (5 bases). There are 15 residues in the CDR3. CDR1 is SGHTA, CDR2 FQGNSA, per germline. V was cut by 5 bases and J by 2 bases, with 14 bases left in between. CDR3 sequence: CASSPIKGNTDTQYF. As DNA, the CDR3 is TGTGCCAGCAGCCCCATCAAGGGGAACACAGATACGCAGTATTTT.

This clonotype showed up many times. The CDR3 region has the DNA TGTGCCACCAGCAGAGATCGGGGACAGGCATCTAGGGAGCTGTTTTTT. As protein: CATSRDRGQASRELFF. The chain combines TRBV15 with TRBJ2-2; TRBD1 aligns across 8 bases. The CDR3 is 16 residues long. CDR1 is LNHNV and CDR2 is YYDKDF in the germline V gene (reference sequence). The V gene end was trimmed by 0 bases and the J gene end by 9 bases; junction bases not matched to a gene: 9.

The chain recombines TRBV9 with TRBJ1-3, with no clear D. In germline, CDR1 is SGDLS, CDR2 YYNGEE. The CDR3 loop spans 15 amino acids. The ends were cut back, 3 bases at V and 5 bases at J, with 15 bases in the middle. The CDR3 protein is CASSANPSSRNTIYF. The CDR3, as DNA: TGTGCCAGCAGCGCCAATCCATCTTCTAGAAACACCATATATTTT.

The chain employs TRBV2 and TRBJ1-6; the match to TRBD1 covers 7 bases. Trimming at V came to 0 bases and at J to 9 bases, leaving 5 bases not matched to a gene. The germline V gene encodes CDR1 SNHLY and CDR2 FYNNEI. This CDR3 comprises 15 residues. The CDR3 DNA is TGTGCCAGCAGTGAAGCGCGACAGGGCGGTTCACCCCTCCACTTT. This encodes CASSEARQGGSPLHF. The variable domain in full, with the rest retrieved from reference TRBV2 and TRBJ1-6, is EPEVTQTPSHQVTQMGQEVILRCVPISNHLYFYWYRQILGQKVEFLVSFYNNEISEKSEIFDDQFSVERPDGSNFTLKIRSTKLEDSAMYFCASSEARQGGSPLHFGNGTRLTVT.